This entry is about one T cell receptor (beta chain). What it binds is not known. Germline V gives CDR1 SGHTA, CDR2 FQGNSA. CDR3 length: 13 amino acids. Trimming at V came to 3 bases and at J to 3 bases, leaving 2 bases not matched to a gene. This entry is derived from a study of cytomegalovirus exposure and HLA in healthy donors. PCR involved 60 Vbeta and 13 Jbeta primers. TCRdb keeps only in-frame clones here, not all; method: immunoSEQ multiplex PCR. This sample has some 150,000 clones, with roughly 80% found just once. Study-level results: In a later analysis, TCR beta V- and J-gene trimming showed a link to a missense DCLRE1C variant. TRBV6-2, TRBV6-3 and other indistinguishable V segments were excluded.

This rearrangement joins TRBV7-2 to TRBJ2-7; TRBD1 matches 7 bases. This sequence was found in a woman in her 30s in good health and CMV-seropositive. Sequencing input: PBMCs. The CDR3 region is CASSFTGDYEQYF. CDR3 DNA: TGTGCCAGCAGCTTTACAGGGGACTACGAGCAGTACTTC.